This TCR beta chain was recovered during a study of T cells in Graves' hyperthyroidism and ophthalmopathy. This clonotype was seen more than once but under ten times. V shed 5 bases and J 3 bases; nucleotides not matched to a gene: 6. This CDR3 has 14 amino acids. From germline, CDR1 is DFQATT and CDR2 SNEGSKA (reference sequence). From RNA transcripts, TCR beta CDR3 regions were amplified. The HTBI primer set drove a first-round RT-PCR of the TCR CDR3. TCRdb redid the calling of the multiplex PCR reads with MiXCR, one entry per CDR3 protein. The table lists 500,000 to 750,000 distinct CDR3 sequences, 15% to 17% of them singletons. 10 ml fresh peripheral blood yielded the PBMCs.

The genes are TRBV20-1 and TRBJ2-2; 7 bases match TRBD2. The receptor comes from a woman in her 30s with Graves' hyperthyroidism. Sequenced input: blood. The CDR3 loop reads CSAPRLADTGELFF. CDR3 DNA sequence: TGCAGTGCTCCCCGACTAGCTGACACCGGGGAGCTGTTTTTT.